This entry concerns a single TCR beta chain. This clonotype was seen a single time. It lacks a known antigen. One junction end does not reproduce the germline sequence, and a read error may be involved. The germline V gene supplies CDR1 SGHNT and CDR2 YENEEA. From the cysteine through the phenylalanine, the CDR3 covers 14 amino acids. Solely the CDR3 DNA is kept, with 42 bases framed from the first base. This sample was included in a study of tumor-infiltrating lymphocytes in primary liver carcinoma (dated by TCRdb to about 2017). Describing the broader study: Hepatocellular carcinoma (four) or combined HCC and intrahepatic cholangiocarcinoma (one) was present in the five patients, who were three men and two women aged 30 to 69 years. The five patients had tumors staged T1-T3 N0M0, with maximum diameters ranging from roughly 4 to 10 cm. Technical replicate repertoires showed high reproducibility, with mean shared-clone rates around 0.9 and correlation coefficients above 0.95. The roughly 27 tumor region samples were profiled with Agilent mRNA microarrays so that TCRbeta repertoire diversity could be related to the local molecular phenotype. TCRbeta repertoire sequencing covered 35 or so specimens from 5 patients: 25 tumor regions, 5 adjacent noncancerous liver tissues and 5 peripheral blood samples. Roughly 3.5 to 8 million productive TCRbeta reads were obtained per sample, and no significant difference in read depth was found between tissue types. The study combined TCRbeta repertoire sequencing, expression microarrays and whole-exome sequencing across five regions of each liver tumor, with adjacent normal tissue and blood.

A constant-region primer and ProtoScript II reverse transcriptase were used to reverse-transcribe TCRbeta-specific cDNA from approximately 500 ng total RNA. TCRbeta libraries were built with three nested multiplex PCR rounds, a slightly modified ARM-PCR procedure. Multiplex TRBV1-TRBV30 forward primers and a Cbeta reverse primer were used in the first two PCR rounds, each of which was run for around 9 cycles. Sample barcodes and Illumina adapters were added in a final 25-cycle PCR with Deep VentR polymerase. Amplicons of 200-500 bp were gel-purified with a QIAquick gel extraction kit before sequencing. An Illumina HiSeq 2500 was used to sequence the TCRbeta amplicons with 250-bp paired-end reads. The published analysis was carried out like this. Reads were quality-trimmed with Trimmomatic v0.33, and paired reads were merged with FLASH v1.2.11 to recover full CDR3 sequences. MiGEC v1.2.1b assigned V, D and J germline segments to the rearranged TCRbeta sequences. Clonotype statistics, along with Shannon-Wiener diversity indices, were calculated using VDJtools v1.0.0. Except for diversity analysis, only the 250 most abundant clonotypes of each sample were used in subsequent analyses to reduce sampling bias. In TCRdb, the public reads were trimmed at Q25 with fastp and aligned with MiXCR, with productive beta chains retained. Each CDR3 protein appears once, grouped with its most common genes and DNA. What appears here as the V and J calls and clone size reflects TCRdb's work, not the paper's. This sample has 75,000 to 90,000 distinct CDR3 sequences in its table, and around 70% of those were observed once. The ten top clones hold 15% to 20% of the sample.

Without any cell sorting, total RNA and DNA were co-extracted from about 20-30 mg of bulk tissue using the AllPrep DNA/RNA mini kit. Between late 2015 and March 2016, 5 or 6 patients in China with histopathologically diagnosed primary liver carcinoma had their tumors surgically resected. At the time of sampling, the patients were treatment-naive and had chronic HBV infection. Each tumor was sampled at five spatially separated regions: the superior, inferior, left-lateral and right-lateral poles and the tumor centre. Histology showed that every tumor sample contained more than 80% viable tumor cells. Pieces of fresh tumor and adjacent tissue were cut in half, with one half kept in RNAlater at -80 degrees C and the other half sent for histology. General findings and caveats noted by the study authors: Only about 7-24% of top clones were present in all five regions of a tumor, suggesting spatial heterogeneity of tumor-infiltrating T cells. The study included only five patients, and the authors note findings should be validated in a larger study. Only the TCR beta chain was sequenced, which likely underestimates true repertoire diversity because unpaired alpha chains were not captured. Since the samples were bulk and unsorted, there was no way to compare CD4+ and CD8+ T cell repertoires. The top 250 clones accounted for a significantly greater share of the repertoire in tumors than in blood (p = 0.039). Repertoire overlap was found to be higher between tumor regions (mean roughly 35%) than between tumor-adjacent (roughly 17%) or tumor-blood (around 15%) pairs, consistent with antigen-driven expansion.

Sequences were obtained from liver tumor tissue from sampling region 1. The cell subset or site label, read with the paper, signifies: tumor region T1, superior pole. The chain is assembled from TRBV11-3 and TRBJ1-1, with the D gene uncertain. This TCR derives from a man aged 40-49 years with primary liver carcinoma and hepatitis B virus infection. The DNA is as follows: TGTGACAGCAGTCTCACACCCACGAACACTGAAGCTTTCTTT. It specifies CDSSLTPTNTEAFF.